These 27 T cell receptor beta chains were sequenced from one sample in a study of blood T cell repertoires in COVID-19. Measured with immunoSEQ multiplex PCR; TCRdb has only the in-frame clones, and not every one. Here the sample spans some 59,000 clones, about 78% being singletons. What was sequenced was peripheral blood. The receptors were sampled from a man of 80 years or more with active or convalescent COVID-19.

The CDR3 protein is CATKGGARSTEAFF. The CDR3 nucleotides read TGTGCCACCAAAGGCGGGGCGCGGAGCACTGAAGCTTTCTTT. The J gene is TRBJ1-1, the V gene TRBV19, with a weak D call TRBD1 (5 bases). This CDR3 is 14 amino acids long. Germline CDR1 LNHDA, CDR2 SQIVND (reference sequence). Deletions cut 10 bases from V and 4 bases from J, with 19 bases between.

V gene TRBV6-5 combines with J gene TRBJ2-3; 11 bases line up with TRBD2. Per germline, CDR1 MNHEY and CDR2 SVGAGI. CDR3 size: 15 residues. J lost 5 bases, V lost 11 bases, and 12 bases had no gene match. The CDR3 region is CAVQTSGGREDTQYF. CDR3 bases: TGTGCCGTACAAACTAGCGGGGGCCGGGAAGATACGCAGTATTTT.

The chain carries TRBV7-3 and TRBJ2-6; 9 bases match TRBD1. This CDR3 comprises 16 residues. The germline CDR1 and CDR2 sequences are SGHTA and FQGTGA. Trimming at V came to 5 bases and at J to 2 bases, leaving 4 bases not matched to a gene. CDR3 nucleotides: TGTGCCAGCAGCCGACAGGGGGGAGCTGGGGCCAACGTCCTGACTTTC. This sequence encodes CASSRQGGAGANVLTF.

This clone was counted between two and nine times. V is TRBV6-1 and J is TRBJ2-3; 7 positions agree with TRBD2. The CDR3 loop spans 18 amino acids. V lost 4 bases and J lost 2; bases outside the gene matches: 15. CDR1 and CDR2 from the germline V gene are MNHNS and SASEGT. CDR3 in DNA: TGTGCCAGCAGTGCCCTGTCCGGGACTATGGGCTACACAGATACGCAGTATTTT. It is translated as CASSALSGTMGYTDTQYF.

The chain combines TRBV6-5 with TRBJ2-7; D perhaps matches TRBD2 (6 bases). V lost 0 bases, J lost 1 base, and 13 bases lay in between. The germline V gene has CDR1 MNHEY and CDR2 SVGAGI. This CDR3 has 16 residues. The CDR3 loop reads CASSYSGLTNSYEQYF. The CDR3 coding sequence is TGTGCCAGCAGTTACTCCGGACTAACCAATTCCTACGAGCAGTACTTC.

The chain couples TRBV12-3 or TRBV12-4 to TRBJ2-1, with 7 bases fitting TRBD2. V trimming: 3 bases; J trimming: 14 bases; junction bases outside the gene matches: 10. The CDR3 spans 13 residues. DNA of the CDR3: TGTGCCAGCAGTTTCGCCGCAGCGGGAACCAAGTTCTTC. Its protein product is CASSFAAAGTKFF.

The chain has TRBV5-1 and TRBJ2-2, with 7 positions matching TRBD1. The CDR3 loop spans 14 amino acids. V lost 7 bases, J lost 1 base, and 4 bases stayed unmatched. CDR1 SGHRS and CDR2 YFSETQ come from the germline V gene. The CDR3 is CASEGQKNTGELFF. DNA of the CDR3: TGCGCCAGCGAGGGACAGAAGAACACCGGGGAGCTGTTTTTT. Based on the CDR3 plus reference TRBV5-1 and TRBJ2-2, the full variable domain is KAGVTQTPRYLIKTRGQQVTLSCSPISGHRSVSWYQQTPGQGLQFLFEYFSETQRNKGNFPGRFSGRQFSNSRSEMNVSTLELGDSALYLCASEGQKNTGELFFGEGSRLTVL.

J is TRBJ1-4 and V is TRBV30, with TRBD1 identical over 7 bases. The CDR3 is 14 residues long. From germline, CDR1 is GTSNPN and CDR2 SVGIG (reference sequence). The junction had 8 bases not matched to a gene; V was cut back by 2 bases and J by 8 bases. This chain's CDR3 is CAWSYRGVGEKLFF. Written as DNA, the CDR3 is TGTGCCTGGAGTTACAGGGGAGTCGGCGAAAAACTGTTTTTT.

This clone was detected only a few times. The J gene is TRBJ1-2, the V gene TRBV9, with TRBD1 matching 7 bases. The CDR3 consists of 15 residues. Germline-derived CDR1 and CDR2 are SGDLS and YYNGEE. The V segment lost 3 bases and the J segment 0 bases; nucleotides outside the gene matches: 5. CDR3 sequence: CASSETGKANYGYTF. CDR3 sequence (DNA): TGTGCCAGCAGCGAGACAGGGAAAGCTAACTATGGCTACACCTTC.

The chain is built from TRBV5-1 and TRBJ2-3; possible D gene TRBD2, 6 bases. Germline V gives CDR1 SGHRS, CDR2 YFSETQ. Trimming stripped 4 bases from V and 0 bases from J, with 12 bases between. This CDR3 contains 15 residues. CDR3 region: CASSAGRLSTDTQYF. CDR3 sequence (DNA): TGCGCCAGCAGCGCGGGACGTCTTAGCACAGATACGCAGTATTTT.

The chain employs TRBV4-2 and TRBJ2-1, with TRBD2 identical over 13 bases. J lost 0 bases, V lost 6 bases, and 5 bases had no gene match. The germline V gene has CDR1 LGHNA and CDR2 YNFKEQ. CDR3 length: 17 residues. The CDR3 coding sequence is TGTGCCAGCAGTATCGGACTAGCGGGGGCCTCCTACAATGAGCAGTTCTTC. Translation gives CASSIGLAGASYNEQFF.

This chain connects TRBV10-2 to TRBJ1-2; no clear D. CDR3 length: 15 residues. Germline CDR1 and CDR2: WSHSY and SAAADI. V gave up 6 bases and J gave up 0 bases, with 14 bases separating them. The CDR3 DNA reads TGCGCCAGCAGGGTAGGACGGGGAGCTAACTATGGCTACACCTTC. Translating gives CASRVGRGANYGYTF.

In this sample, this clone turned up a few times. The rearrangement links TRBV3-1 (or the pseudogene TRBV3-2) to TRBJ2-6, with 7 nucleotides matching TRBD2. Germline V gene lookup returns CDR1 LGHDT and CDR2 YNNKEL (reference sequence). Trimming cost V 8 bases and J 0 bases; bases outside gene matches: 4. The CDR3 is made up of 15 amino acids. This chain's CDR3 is CASGEGPSGANVLTF. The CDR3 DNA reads TGTGCCAGCGGGGAGGGTCCCTCTGGGGCCAACGTCCTGACTTTC.

CDR3 residues: CAISEGLAGDVDTQYF. The CDR3 region has the DNA TGTGCCATCAGTGAGGGACTAGCGGGGGATGTAGATACGCAGTATTTT. J is TRBJ2-3 and V is TRBV10-3; 13 bases match TRBD2. This CDR3 is built from 16 residues. The V and J ends lost 2 bases and 5 bases, in that order; junction bases with no gene match: 4. CDR1 ENHRY and CDR2 SYGVKD come from the germline V gene.

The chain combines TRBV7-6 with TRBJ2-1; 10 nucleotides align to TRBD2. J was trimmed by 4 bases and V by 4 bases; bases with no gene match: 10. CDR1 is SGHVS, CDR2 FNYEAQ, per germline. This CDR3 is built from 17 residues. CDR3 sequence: CASSSQPTSGHYNEQFF. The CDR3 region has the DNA TGTGCCAGCAGCTCTCAGCCGACTAGCGGGCATTACAATGAGCAGTTCTTC.

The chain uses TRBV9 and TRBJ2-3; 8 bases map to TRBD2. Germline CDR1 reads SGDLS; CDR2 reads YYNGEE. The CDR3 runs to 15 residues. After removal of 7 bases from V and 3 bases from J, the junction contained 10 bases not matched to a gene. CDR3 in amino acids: CASAAGLVRTDTQYF. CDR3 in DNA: TGTGCCAGCGCCGCGGGACTAGTGAGGACAGATACGCAGTATTTT. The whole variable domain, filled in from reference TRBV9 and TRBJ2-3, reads DSGVTQTPKHLITATGQRVTLRCSPRSGDLSVYWYQQSLDQGLQFLIQYYNGEERAKGNILERFSAQQFPDLHSELNLSSLELGDSALYFCASAAGLVRTDTQYFGPGTRLTVL.

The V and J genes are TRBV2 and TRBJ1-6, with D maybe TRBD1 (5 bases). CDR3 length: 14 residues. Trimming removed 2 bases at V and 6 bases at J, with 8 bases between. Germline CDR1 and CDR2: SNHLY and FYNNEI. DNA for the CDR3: TGTGCCAGCAGTGAATCCCAGGGTAATTCACCCCTCCACTTT. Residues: CASSESQGNSPLHF.

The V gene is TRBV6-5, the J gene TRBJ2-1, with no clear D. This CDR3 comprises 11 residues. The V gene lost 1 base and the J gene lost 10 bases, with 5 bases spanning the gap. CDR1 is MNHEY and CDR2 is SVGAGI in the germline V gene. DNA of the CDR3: TGTGCCAGCAGTTACTTGAGCGAGCAGTTCTTC. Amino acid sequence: CASSYLSEQFF.

CDR3 sequence reads: CASSSSNLNTEAFF. The CDR3 DNA follows: TGTGCCAGTAGTAGTAGTAACCTGAACACTGAAGCTTTCTTT. V usage is TRBV19 and J usage is TRBJ1-1, with no clear D. The V gene's germline CDR1 is LNHDA and CDR2 SQIVND (reference sequence). The CDR3 runs 14 residues. With 4 bases removed from V and 0 bases from J, the gap between germline ends came to 9 bases.

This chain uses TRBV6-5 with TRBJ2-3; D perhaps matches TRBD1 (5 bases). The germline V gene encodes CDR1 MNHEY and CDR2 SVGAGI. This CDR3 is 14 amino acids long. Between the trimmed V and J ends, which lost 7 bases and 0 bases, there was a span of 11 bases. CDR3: CASKLTVSTDTQYF. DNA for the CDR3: TGTGCCAGCAAATTGACAGTTAGCACAGATACGCAGTATTTT.

CDR3 in amino acids: CATSRAHGGGLAGLRETQYF. CDR3 bases: TGTGCCACCAGCAGAGCCCACGGGGGTGGACTAGCGGGACTTAGAGAGACCCAGTACTTC. V usage is TRBV15 and J usage is TRBJ2-5, with 12 bases that match TRBD2. CDR3 length: 20 residues. Unmatched junction bases numbered 16, after V lost 1 base and J lost 4 bases. The germline V gene has CDR1 LNHNV and CDR2 YYDKDF (reference sequence). The full variable domain, completed using reference TRBV15 and TRBJ2-5, is DAMVIQNPRYQVTQFGKPVTLSCSQTLNHNVMYWYQQKSSQAPKLLFHYYDKDFNNEADTPDNFQSRRPNTSFCFLDIRSPGLGDTAMYLCATSRAHGGGLAGLRETQYFGPGTRLLVL.

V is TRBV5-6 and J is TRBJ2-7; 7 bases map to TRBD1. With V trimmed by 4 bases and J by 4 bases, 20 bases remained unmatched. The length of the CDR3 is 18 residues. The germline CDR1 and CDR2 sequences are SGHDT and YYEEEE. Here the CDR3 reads CASSSSMWTRQGDYEQYF. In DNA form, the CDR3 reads TGTGCCAGCAGCAGCTCGATGTGGACAAGGCAGGGGGATTACGAGCAGTACTTC.

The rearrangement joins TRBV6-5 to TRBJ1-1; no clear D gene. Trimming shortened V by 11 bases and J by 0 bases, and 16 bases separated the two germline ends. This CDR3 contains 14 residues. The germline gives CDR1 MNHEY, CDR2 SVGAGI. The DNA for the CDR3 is TGTGCCGGTTCCTCCCCGGGGTTGAACACTGAAGCTTTCTTT. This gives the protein CAGSSPGLNTEAFF.

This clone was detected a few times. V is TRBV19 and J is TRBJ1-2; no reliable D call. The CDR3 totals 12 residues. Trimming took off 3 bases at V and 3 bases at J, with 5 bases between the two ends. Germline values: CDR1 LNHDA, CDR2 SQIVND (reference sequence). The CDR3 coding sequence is TGTGCCAGTAGTATCCAGGACTATGGCTACACCTTC. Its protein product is CASSIQDYGYTF.

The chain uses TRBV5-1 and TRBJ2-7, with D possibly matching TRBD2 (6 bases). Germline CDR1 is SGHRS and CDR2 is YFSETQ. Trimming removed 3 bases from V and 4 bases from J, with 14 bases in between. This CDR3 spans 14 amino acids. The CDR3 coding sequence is TGCGCCAGCAGCTCCGGTGGGGAGGTATACGAGCAGTACTTC. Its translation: CASSSGGEVYEQYF.

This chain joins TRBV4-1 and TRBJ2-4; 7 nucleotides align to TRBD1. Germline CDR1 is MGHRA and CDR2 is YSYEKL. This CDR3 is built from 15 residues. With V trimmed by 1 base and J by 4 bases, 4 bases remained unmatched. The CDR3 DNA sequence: TGCGCCAGCAGCCAAGGGTGGGGACAGAAAAACATTCAGTACTTC. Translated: CASSQGWGQKNIQYF.

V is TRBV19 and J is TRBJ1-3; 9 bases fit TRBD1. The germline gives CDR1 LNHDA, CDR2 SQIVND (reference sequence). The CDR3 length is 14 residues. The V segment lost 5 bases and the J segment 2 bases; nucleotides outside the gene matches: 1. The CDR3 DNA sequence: TGTGCCAGTAGTCGACAGGGGGCTGGAAACACCATATATTTT. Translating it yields CASSRQGAGNTIYF.